The rows below give T cell receptor beta chains drawn from one sample of a study of T cell responses to AZD1222 COVID-19 vaccine. The data were produced by immunoSEQ multiplex PCR, yet TCRdb's version contains in-frame clones alone and is incomplete. The profile shows about 130,000 clones, 85% to 95% of them singletons. The sample here was peripheral blood, taken 28 days after the second AZD1222 dose. These receptors were obtained from an adult who received the AZD1222 COVID-19 vaccine. CDR3s include the opening cysteine and the closing phenylalanine or tryptophan. Each record gives: clone size, J gene, V gene, D gene, CDR3 protein, CDR3 DNA. D genes are given only for firm matches. A row's size may be missing; if present it is once, few, many or a size class.

NA | TRBJ1-2 | TRBV6-5 | NA | CASNSLGAPYYGYTF | TGTGCCAGCAACTCACTGGGCGCACCCTACTATGGCTACACCTTC
NA | TRBJ2-3 | TRBV30 | NA | CAWSFPPSQLQYF | TGTGCCTGGAGTTTCCCGCCTAGCCAGCTACAGTATTTT
NA | TRBJ1-1 | TRBV18 | TRBD1 | CASSQTGTTEAFF | TGTGCCAGCTCCCAGACAGGGACCACTGAAGCTTTCTTT
NA | TRBJ1-1 | TRBV18 | NA | CASSPDSINTEAFF | TGTGCCAGCTCCCCGGACAGCATAAACACTGAAGCTTTCTTT
NA | TRBJ2-1 | TRBV6-1 | TRBD2 | CASSETAGDYNEQFF | TGTGCCAGCAGTGAAACAGCGGGGGATTACAATGAGCAGTTCTTC
NA | TRBJ1-5 | TRBV18 | TRBD1 | CASSPDRGQPQHF | TGTGCCAGCTCACCAGACAGGGGACAGCCCCAGCATTTT
NA | TRBJ1-5 | TRBV19 | NA | CASSLRDSNQPQHF | TGTGCCAGTAGTTTGCGGGATAGCAATCAGCCCCAGCATTTT
medium-sized | TRBJ2-2 | TRBV6-4 | NA | CASSEAGSTGELFF | TGTGCCAGCAGTGAAGCAGGGAGCACCGGGGAGCTGTTTTTT
NA | TRBJ2-5 | TRBV3-1/TRBV3-2 | TRBD2 | CASSHSGGQETQYF | TGTGCCAGCAGCCACTCCGGGGGGCAAGAGACCCAGTACTTC
NA | TRBJ1-6 | TRBV27 | NA | CASSLYRGYNSPLHF | TGTGCCAGCAGTTTATATCGGGGCTATAATTCACCCCTCCACTTT
NA | TRBJ2-7 | TRBV28 | NA | CASSSWSRDWGEQYF | TGTGCCAGCAGTTCTTGGAGTAGGGATTGGGGCGAGCAGTACTTC
NA | TRBJ2-3 | TRBV2 | TRBD2 | CASSAPEVAGDHPWAADTQYF | TGTGCCAGCAGTGCCCCTGAGGTAGCGGGGGACCACCCCTGGGCGGCAGATACGCAGTATTTT
NA | TRBJ1-5 | TRBV4-1 | NA | CASSQGPEAPQHF | TGCGCCAGCAGCCAGGGGCCCGAGGCTCCCCAGCATTTT
NA | TRBJ2-7 | TRBV27 | NA | CASSSLTGISYEQYF | TGTGCCAGCAGCTCCCTTACAGGGATTTCCTACGAGCAGTACTTC
NA | TRBJ2-7 | TRBV7-9 | NA | CASSSLYEQYF | TGTGCCAGCAGCTCACTTTACGAGCAGTACTTC
NA | TRBJ2-1 | TRBV29-1 | TRBD2 | CSVGRIHRNNEQFF | TGCAGCGTCGGGAGGATCCATCGAAACAATGAGCAGTTCTTC
NA | TRBJ1-2 | TRBV6-5 | NA | CASRNGYVLTF | TGTGCCAGCAGGAACGGGTACGTTCTCACCTTC
NA | TRBJ1-5 | TRBV6-1 | NA | CASSEGVPRAKHF | TGTGCCAGCAGTGAGGGGGTACCTAGGGCTAAGCATTTT
NA | TRBJ2-7 | TRBV6-4 | NA | CASRDRDEQYF | TGTGCCAGCAGAGATAGGGACGAGCAGTACTTC
few | TRBJ2-1 | TRBV10-3 | TRBD1 | CAISSGTALFLF | TGTGCCATCAGTTCCGGGACAGCCCTGTTCCTCTTC
NA | TRBJ2-5 | TRBV7-9 | TRBD2 | CASSPPGGGQETQYF | TGTGCCAGCAGCCCCCCCGGGGGGGGCCAAGAGACCCAGTACTTC
NA | TRBJ1-1 | TRBV30 | NA | CAWSGPPTEAFF | TGTGCCTGGTCTGGGCCCCCCACTGAAGCTTTCTTT
NA | TRBJ2-5 | TRBV6-1 | NA | CASSERIKETQYF | TGTGCCAGCAGTGAACGGATAAAAGAGACCCAGTACTTC
NA | TRBJ2-7 | TRBV19 | NA | CASSLRGGGTYEQYF | TGTGCCAGTAGTTTAAGAGGGGGAGGAACCTACGAGCAGTACTTC
once | TRBJ1-2 | TRBV5-4 | NA | CASSLWVVNGGYGYTF | TGTGCCAGCAGCTTGTGGGTAGTGAACGGGGGATATGGCTACACCTTC
NA | TRBJ1-2 | TRBV5-1 | NA | CASSPLLPGDGYTF | TGCGCCAGCAGCCCTTTACTCCCGGGCGATGGCTACACCTTC
NA | TRBJ1-5 | TRBV19 | NA | CASSMFGGAGQPQHF | TGTGCCAGTAGTATGTTTGGGGGCGCAGGACAGCCCCAGCATTTT
NA | TRBJ2-5 | TRBV4-1 | TRBD2 | CASSQTGLSGGETQYF | TGCGCCAGCAGCCAAACGGGACTATCAGGCGGTGAGACCCAGTACTTC
once | TRBJ2-3 | TRBV10-3 | TRBD2 | CAIRASGGTDTQYF | TGTGCCATCAGGGCTAGCGGTGGCACAGATACGCAGTATTTT
NA | TRBJ1-2 | TRBV11-2 | NA | CASSLDWGNYGYTF | TGTGCCAGCAGCTTAGATTGGGGGAACTATGGCTACACCTTC
NA | TRBJ1-2 | TRBV4-1 | NA | CASSQDVTAYGYTF | TGCGCCAGCAGCCAAGATGTGACAGCTTACGGCTACACCTTC
NA | TRBJ2-1 | TRBV1 | NA | CTSSQDPGGGAKYNEQFF | TGCACCAGCAGCCAAGATCCAGGCGGGGGGGCGAAATACAATGAGCAGTTCTTC
NA | TRBJ1-2 | TRBV30 | NA | CAWSVLSNYGYTF | TGTGCCTGGAGTGTACTATCTAACTATGGCTACACCTTC
NA | TRBJ2-2 | TRBV29-1 | NA | CSVEVRAVTGELFF | TGCAGCGTTGAAGTTAGGGCTGTTACCGGGGAGCTGTTTTTT
once | TRBJ2-2 | TRBV6-2/TRBV6-3 | NA | CASSYSRAYLFF | TGTGCCAGCAGTTACTCTAGGGCCTACCTGTTTTTT
NA | TRBJ2-7 | TRBV7-8 | NA | CASSLYRGLSYEQYF | TGTGCCAGCAGCTTATACCGGGGGCTCTCCTACGAGCAGTACTTC
NA | TRBJ1-1 | TRBV3-1/TRBV3-2 | NA | CASTSTDLLGTEAFF | TGTGCCAGCACCTCTACCGACCTTTTGGGCACTGAAGCTTTCTTT
NA | TRBJ2-7 | TRBV30 | TRBD2 | CAWRYGFGGDLGQYF | TGTGCCTGGAGATACGGGTTCGGGGGGGACCTCGGGCAGTACTTC
NA | TRBJ1-2 | TRBV7-9 | NA | CASSRAGAVNYGYTF | TGTGCCAGCAGTCGTGCAGGGGCAGTTAACTATGGCTACACCTTC
NA | TRBJ2-7 | TRBV2 | NA | CASNINTGTPSSYEQYF | TGTGCCAGCAATATTAATACCGGGACACCGAGCTCCTACGAGCAGTACTTC
NA | TRBJ1-1 | TRBV6-2/TRBV6-3 | NA | CASSYAIQGWKTEAFF | TGTGCCAGCAGTTACGCGATACAGGGTTGGAAGACTGAAGCTTTCTTT
NA | TRBJ1-1 | TRBV30 | NA | CAWSVPPGAGTEAFF | TGTGCCTGGAGTGTTCCTCCAGGGGCCGGCACTGAAGCTTTCTTT
NA | TRBJ1-6 | TRBV7-2 | NA | CASSSIDRFPNSPLHF | TGTGCCAGCAGCTCTATAGACAGGTTTCCGAATTCACCCCTCCACTTT
NA | TRBJ1-1 | TRBV7-9 | TRBD1 | CATTGLLNTEAFF | TGTGCCACGACAGGGTTGTTGAACACTGAAGCTTTCTTT
NA | TRBJ2-5 | TRBV5-1 | NA | CASSSGGPRGETQYF | TGCGCCAGCAGCTCCGGGGGGCCTAGGGGGGAGACCCAGTACTTC
NA | TRBJ2-5 | TRBV5-1 | NA | CASSLEVPQETQYF | TGCGCCAGCAGCTTGGAGGTGCCCCAAGAGACCCAGTACTTC
NA | TRBJ2-3 | TRBV19 | TRBD2 | CASSIGSGGRGTDTQYF | TGTGCCAGTAGTATTGGTTCCGGCGGGCGGGGGACAGATACGCAGTATTTT
NA | TRBJ1-3 | TRBV2 | NA | CASSDASSGNTIYF | TGTGCCAGCAGTGATGCCAGCTCTGGAAACACCATATATTTT
NA | TRBJ1-1 | TRBV6-5 | NA | CASSYTSDEAFF | TGTGCCAGCAGCTACACTTCGGATGAAGCTTTCTTT
NA | TRBJ2-1 | TRBV9 | NA | CASSVESRPGRNIQFF | TGTGCCAGCAGCGTAGAATCTAGACCGGGACGTAATATTCAGTTCTTC